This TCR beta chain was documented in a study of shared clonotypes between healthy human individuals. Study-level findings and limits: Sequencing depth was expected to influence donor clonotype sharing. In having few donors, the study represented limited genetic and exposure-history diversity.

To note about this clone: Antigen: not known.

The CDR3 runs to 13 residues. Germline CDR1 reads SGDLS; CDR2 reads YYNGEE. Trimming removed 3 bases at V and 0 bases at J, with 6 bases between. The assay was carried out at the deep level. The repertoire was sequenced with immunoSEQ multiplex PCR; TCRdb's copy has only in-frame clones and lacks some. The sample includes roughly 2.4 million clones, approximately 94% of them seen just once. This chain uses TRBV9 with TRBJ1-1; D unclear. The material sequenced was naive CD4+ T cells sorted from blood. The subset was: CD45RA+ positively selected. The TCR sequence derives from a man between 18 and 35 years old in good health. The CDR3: CASSATMNTEAFF. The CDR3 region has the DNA TGTGCCAGCAGCGCGACTATGAACACTGAAGCTTTCTTT. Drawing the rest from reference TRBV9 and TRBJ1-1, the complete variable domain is DSGVTQTPKHLITATGQRVTLRCSPRSGDLSVYWYQQSLDQGLQFLIQYYNGEERAKGNILERFSAQQFPDLHSELNLSSLELGDSALYFCASSATMNTEAFFGQGTRLTVV.